This TCR beta chain was documented in a study of blood T cells in healthy people across ages. Using a J-beta primer mix together with a sample-barcoded 5' primer, a second PCR was run for roughly 6 to 12 cycles. TCRdb reprocessed the 5' RACE reads with MiXCR, giving one entry per CDR3 protein. Among hundreds of thousands of distinct CDR3 sequences listed, 20% to 25% were seen once. This clonotype was counted ten times or more. CDR1 and CDR2 from the germline V gene are SGHRS and YFSETQ. CDR3 length: 12 residues. Trimming left V 0 bases short and J 3 bases short, with 4 bases between. Donors were healthy Caucasian individuals from Russia aged roughly 6 to 90.

V gene TRBV5-1 combines with J gene TRBJ2-7; D is uncertain. This receptor was taken from a man between 65 and 85 years old in good health. The sample was blood. CDR3 in DNA: TGCGCCAGCAGCTTGGAAAGCTACGAGCAGTACTTC. Its translation is CASSLESYEQYF.